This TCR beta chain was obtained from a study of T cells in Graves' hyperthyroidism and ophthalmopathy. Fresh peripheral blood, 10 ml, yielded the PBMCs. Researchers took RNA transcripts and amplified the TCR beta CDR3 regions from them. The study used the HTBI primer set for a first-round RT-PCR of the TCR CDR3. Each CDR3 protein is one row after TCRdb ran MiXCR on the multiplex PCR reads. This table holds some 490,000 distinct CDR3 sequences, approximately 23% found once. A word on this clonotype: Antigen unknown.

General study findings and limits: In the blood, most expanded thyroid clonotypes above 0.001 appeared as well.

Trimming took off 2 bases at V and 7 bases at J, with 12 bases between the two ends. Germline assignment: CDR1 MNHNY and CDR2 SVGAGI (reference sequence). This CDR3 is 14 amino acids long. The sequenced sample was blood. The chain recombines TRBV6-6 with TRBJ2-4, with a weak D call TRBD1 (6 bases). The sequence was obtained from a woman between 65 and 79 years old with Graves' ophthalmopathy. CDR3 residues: CASSYGGQGNIQYF. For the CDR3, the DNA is TGTGCCAGCAGTTACGGGGGCCAAGGGAACATTCAGTACTTC.